This T cell receptor beta chain was retrieved from a study of tumour-infiltrating T cells in Burkitt lymphoma (dated by TCRdb to 2018 to 2020). For the wider study: All epidemiological subtypes of Burkitt lymphoma were represented among the approximately 86 patients who made up the cohort. Clinical outcome was correlated with TCR repertoire data, and overall and progression-free survival were found to be predicted by productive clonality independently of established prognosticators, including age at diagnosis.

Looking up the germline V gene yields CDR1 SQVTM and CDR2 ANQGSEA. Taken from cysteine to phenylalanine, the CDR3 has 14 residues. Only the CDR3 part of the read is kept: 42 bases, read in frame from the first base. V and J lose 3 bases and 6 bases, and a span of 14 bases separates them. Study-wide conclusions, independent of this receptor: Numerous Burkitt lymphoma patients were found to share several public clonotypes, a finding suggesting shared tumour neoantigen selection that is absent from diffuse large B-cell lymphoma.

To note about this clone: Its antigen remains undetermined. Qualities for individual bases were not recorded, and no much larger clone is one base off.

To prepare the library, the immunoSEQ multiplex PCR assay was applied. The table was pulled from immuneACCESS by TCRdb, which kept in-frame rearrangements only. Such tables lose some clones; where checked, under half of the loss comes from unresolved V genes, and the rest has no known cause. The sample has about 1,000 clones on record, roughly 13% of them singletons. The ten largest clones take up under 25% of the sample. The rearranged segments are TRBV29-1 and TRBJ2-2; TRBD1 might be the D gene, on 7 matching bases. This clonotype was sampled from a human donor with Burkitt lymphoma. Sample: tumor tissue. At the DNA level, the sequence is TGCAGCGTTGAGGAGGGGGCTTTGGCCGGGGAGCTGTTTTTT. The encoded protein is CSVEEGALAGELFF.